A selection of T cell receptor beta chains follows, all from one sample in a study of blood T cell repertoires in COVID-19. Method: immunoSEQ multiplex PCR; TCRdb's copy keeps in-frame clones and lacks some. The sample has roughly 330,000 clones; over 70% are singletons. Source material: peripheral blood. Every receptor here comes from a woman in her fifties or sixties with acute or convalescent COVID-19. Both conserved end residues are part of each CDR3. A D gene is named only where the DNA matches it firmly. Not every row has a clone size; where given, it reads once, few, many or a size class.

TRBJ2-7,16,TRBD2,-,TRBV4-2,TGTGCCAGCAGCCAGGCCCCGGGACTAGTGGGCTACGAGCAGTACTTC,CASSQAPGLVGYEQYF
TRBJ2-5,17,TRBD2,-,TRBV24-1,TGTGCCACCAGTCAGGGGCGACTAGCGGGGGGAAAAGAGACCCAGTACTTC,CATSQGRLAGGKETQYF
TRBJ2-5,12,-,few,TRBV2,TGTGCCAGCAGGGAACTCCAAGAGACCCAGTACTTC,CASRELQETQYF
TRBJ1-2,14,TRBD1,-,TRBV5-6,TGTGCCAGCAGTTTCGATACAGGGGGTCGTGGCTACACCTTC,CASSFDTGGRGYTF
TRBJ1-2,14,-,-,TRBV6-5,TGTGCCAGCAGCAAAGGGGGGGGCTACTATGGCTACACCTTC,CASSKGGGYYGYTF
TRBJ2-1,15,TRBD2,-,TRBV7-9,TGTGCCAGCAGCACAAGCGGGAGGGCCTCTGTTGAGCAGTTCTTC,CASSTSGRASVEQFF
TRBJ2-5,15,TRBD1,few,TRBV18,TGTGCCAGCTCACTTGCCGGACAGGGAAGGCAGACCCAGTACTTC,CASSLAGQGRQTQYF
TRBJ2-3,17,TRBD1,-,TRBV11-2,TGTGCCAGCAGCTTAGTCCGACAGGGGGCAGTTACAGATACGCAGTATTTT,CASSLVRQGAVTDTQYF
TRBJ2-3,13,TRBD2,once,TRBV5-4,TGTGCCAGTGGGAGGGGATTCACAGATACGCAGTATTTT,CASGRGFTDTQYF
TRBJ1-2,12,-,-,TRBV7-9,TGTGCCAGCAGCGATCAGGGTTGGGGCTACACCTTC,CASSDQGWGYTF
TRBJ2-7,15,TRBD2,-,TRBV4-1,TGCGCCAGCAGCCAGACTAGCGGGAGAGCGGGTGAGCAGTACTTC,CASSQTSGRAGEQYF
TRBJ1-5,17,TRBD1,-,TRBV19,TGTGCCAGTGGATCCAACTACAGGGGTAGGAGCAATCAGCCCCAGCATTTT,CASGSNYRGRSNQPQHF
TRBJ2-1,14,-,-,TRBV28,TGTGCCAGCAGTTTTACAGGGCTCAACAATGAGCAGTTCTTC,CASSFTGLNNEQFF
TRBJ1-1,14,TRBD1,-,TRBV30,TGTGCCTGGAGTGCAGGGGGCGTGTACACTGAAGCTTTCTTT,CAWSAGGVYTEAFF
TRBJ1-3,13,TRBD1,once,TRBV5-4,TGTGCCAGCAGCTTTACAGGGGACGGCACCATATATTTT,CASSFTGDGTIYF
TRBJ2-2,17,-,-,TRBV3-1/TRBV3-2,TGTGCCAGCAGCCAAGATTCAGCAGGGGTGAACACCGGGGAGCTGTTTTTT,CASSQDSAGVNTGELFF
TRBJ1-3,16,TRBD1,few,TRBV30,TGTGCCTGGAGTATCCCAGGGAACAGGGGTGGAAACACCATATATTTT,CAWSIPGNRGGNTIYF
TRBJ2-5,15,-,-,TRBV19,TGTGCCAGTAGTTCCCAAGACATGTACCAAGAGACCCAGTACTTC,CASSSQDMYQETQYF
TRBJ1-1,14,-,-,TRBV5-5,TGTGCCAGCAGCTTGTTGACGGCAGGCACTGAAGCTTTCTTT,CASSLLTAGTEAFF
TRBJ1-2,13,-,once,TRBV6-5,TGTGCCAGCAGCGCGGGGCTTAACTATGGCTACACCTTC,CASSAGLNYGYTF
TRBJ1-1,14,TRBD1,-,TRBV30,TGTGCCTGGAGTTTGACAGGGTTGAACACTGAAGCTTTCTTT,CAWSLTGLNTEAFF
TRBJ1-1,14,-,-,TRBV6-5,TGTGCCAGCATTGTCCGGGAGGGGTGGGCTGAAGCTTTCTTT,CASIVREGWAEAFF
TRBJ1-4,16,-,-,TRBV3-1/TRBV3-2,TGTGCCAGCAGCCAAGAAGGCAGAGGGTCCGGGGAAAAACTGTTTTTT,CASSQEGRGSGEKLFF
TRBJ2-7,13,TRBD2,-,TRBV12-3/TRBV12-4,TGTGCCAGCAGACGGGACTACATCTACGAGCAGTACTTC,CASRRDYIYEQYF
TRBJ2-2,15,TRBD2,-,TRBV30,TGTGCCTGGAGCAAGCGGGGGGGGAACACCGGGGAGCTGTTTTTT,CAWSKRGGNTGELFF
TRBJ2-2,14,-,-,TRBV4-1,TGCGCCAGCAGCCAAGATATACTCACCGGGGAGCTGTTTTTT,CASSQDILTGELFF
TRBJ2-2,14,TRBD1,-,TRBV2,TGTGCCAGCAGTAGGGACAGGAACACCGGGGAGCTGTTTTTT,CASSRDRNTGELFF
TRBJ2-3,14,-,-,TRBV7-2,TGTGCCAGCAGGGGAAACCCGGGACTTTATACGCAGTATTTT,CASRGNPGLYTQYF
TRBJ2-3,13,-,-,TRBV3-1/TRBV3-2,TGTGCCAGCAGCCATTACTGGACAGATACGCAGTATTTT,CASSHYWTDTQYF
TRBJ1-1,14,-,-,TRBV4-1,TGCGCCAGCAGCCAAGCTGGCGGGAACACTGAAGCTTTCTTT,CASSQAGGNTEAFF
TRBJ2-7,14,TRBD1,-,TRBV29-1,TGCAGCGTCCGACCGGGACAGGGCCCCTACGAGCAGTACTTC,CSVRPGQGPYEQYF
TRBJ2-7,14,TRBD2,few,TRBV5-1,TGCGCCAGCAGCACTAGCGGGGGCTCCTACGAGCAGTACTTC,CASSTSGGSYEQYF
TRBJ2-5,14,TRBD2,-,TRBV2,TGTGCCAGCAGCTCGGGACTAGCGCTTAAGACCCAGTACTTC,CASSSGLALKTQYF
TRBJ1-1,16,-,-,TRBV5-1,TGCGCCAGCAGCCCGCGCAGGGAGGGGAGGAACACTGAAGCTTTCTTT,CASSPRREGRNTEAFF
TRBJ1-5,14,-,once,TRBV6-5,TGTGCCAGCAGTTTGACTTCGGGGGATCAGCCCCAGCATTTT,CASSLTSGDQPQHF
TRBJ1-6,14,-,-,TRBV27,TGTGCCAGCAGTTGGGGCGTCCAGAATTCACCCCTCCACTTT,CASSWGVQNSPLHF